This TCR beta chain stems from a study of immune evolution from preneoplasia to lung adenocarcinoma. The data were produced by immunoSEQ multiplex PCR, yet TCRdb's version contains in-frame clones alone and is incomplete. The profile shows 16,000 or so clones, roughly 90% of them singletons. The junction had 6 bases not matched to a gene; V was cut back by 4 bases and J by 8 bases. This CDR3 is 14 amino acids long. Germline CDR1 reads ENHRY; CDR2 reads SYGVKD. Study-level points and caveats: KRAS-mutant nodules had the highest T cell clonality. Top clone frequencies peaked in normal lung, apparently declining through invasive adenocarcinoma. Later-stage lesions seemingly showed higher T cell density and diversity than normal lung.

Comment on this clone: Antigen unknown.

Sequences were obtained from FFPE invasive lung adenocarcinoma tissue. The clonotype comes from a person in their 70s with invasive lung adenocarcinoma. The rearrangement links TRBV10-3 to TRBJ2-1; the match to TRBD1 covers 9 bases. The CDR3, as DNA: TGTGCCATCAGTGTAGACAGGGGGGCCGATGAGCAGTTCTTC. Translated: CAISVDRGADEQFF.